The sample holds one count of the clone carrying this TCR beta chain. The ends lost 4 bases at V and 7 bases at J; junction bases unmatched: 5. The CDR3 totals 14 residues. The germline V gene encodes CDR1 MNHNY and CDR2 SVGAGI (reference sequence). This entry comes from a study of shared clonotypes between healthy human individuals. About the study: Three CD4 naive, three CD4 memory, two CD8 naive and one CD8 memory plate were used per donor.

Every donor was a Caucasian adult from Nashville, Tennessee. Negatively enriched CD4+ T cells were divided by CD45RA into naive and memory. Original methodology: Junction-only sequences without quality scores came from ImmunoSEQ, so filtering differed. The method was immunoSEQ multiplex PCR; TCRdb's version includes in-frame clones alone and lacks a portion of them. V and J calls plus clone size are reproduced from that table; the DNA served to infer D and trimming. The sample has 2.3 million or so clones; roughly 93% are singletons. Sequenced sample: naive CD4+ T cells from PBMCs. Specified subset: CD45RA+ positively selected. The TCR originated in a man aged 18 to 35 in good health. Some clones in this sample may be carry-over from other donors' samples. V gene TRBV6-6 combines with J gene TRBJ2-4, with TRBD2 matching 9 bases. CDR3: CASSSSGRTNIQYF. In DNA, the CDR3 is TGTGCCAGCAGTTCCAGCGGGAGGACTAACATTCAGTACTTC.